This TCR beta chain was recovered during a study of blood T cell repertoires in COVID-19. About the research overall: PBMCs, B-cell-depleted T cells, or T cells provided the cDNA or gDNA that made up the material.

The V gene's germline CDR1 is SGHAT and CDR2 FQNNGV. This CDR3 comprises 13 residues. Trimming removed 4 bases from V and 5 bases from J; junction bases left unmatched: 5. In the original analysis: Reference gene primer amplification gave nucleated cell count estimates. Assay used: immunoSEQ multiplex PCR; TCRdb lists only in-frame clones, some missing. V, J and clone size reflect that table, while D and trimming were determined from the DNA. The sample contains more than 200,000 clones, 85% to 90% of which appear only once. The sequence derives from a woman between 55 and 75 years old with acute or convalescent COVID-19. The chain carries TRBV11-2 and TRBJ2-7, with 7 nucleotides matching TRBD2. Sequenced input: peripheral blood. The CDR3 is CASSSFGGDEQYF. The CDR3, as DNA: TGTGCCAGCAGCTCATTTGGGGGGGACGAGCAGTACTTC.